This TCR beta chain was recovered during a study of T cell responses to AZD1222 COVID-19 vaccine. General study points: The breadth and depth of Spike-specific TCRs increased once two AZD1222 doses had been given.

For this clone: Its matching antigen is unknown.

The CDR3 covers 14 residues. V dropped 1 base and J dropped 3 bases, with 10 bases sitting between them. CDR1 LGHNA and CDR2 YNFKEQ come from the germline V gene. Clones were sequenced by immunoSEQ multiplex PCR, and TCRdb holds only the in-frame ones, with some missing. The sample consists of over 100,000 clones, about 91% of them appearing once. This sequence joins TRBV4-2 and TRBJ2-7; the D is unclear. This sequence originates from an adult in good health. The source material was peripheral blood, sampled on day 0 of AZD1222 vaccination. The CDR3 is CASSQGWVSYEQYF. The CDR3 nucleotides are TGTGCCAGCAGCCAAGGATGGGTGAGCTACGAGCAGTACTTC.